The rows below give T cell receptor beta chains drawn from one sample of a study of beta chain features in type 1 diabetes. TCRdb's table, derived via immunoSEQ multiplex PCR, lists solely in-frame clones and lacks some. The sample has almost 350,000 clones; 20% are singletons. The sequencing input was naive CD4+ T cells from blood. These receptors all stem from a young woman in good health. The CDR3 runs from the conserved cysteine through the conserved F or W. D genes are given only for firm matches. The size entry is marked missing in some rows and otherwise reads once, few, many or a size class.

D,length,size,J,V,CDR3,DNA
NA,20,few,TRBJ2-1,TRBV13,CASSLTAGTFKETSYNEQFF,TGTGCCAGCAGCTTAACTGCGGGGACCTTCAAGGAAACCTCCTACAATGAGCAGTTCTTC
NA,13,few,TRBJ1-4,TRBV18,CASSAQNNEKLFF,TGTGCCAGCTCCGCCCAGAATAATGAAAAACTGTTTTTT
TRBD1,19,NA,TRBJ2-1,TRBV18,CASSLRTGGAVSSYNEQFF,TGTGCCAGCTCATTACGGACAGGGGGAGCTGTCAGCTCCTACAATGAGCAGTTCTTC
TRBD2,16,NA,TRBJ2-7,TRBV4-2,CASSQGGLAATYEQYF,TGTGCCAGCAGCCAGGGAGGACTAGCGGCTACCTACGAGCAGTACTTC
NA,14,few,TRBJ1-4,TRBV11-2,CASSYRETNEKLFF,TGTGCCAGCAGCTACAGGGAGACTAATGAAAAACTGTTTTTT
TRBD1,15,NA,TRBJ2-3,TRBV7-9,CASTTGTGSTDTQYF,TGTGCCAGCACCACCGGGACAGGGAGCACAGATACGCAGTATTTT
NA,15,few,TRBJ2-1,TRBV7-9,CASSLAGVVYNEQFF,TGTGCCAGCAGCTTAGCGGGAGTGGTTTACAATGAGCAGTTCTTC
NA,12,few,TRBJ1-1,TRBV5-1,CASSRALTEAFF,TGCGCCAGCAGCCGCGCCCTCACTGAAGCTTTCTTT
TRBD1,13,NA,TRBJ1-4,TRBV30,CAWRRLLTGVLFF,TGTGCCTGGAGGCGGCTGCTGACAGGGGTGCTGTTTTTT
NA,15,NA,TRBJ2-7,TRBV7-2,CASSTEGGGPYEQYF,TGTGCCAGCAGCACAGAGGGGGGGGGCCCCTACGAGCAGTACTTC
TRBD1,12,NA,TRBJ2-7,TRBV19,CASSAGQDEQYF,TGTGCCAGTAGTGCCGGACAGGACGAGCAGTACTTC
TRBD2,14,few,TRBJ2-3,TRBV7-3,CASSPGLATDTQYF,TGTGCCAGCAGCCCGGGACTAGCAACAGATACGCAGTATTTT
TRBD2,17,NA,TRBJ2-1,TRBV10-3,CAISEEGLAGVWNEQFF,TGTGCCATCAGTGAGGAGGGACTAGCGGGAGTGTGGAATGAGCAGTTCTTC
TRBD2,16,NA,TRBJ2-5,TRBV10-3,CAISDRTSGSQETQYF,TGTGCCATCAGTGACAGGACTAGCGGGAGCCAAGAGACCCAGTACTTC
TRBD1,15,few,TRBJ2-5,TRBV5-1,CASSLDQGALGTVYF,TGCGCCAGCAGCTTGGATCAGGGGGCGTTAGGCACCGTTTACTTC
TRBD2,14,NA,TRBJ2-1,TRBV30,CAWSRGGTYNEQFF,TGTGCCTGGAGTCGGGGGGGCACCTACAATGAGCAGTTCTTC
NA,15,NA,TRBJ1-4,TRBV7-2,CASSSRPLLGEKLFF,TGTGCCAGCAGCTCCAGACCGCTCCTGGGCGAAAAACTGTTTTTT
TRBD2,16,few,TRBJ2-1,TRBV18,CASSPLTSGGGNEQFF,TGTGCCAGCTCACCGCTGACTAGCGGGGGTGGGAATGAGCAGTTCTTC
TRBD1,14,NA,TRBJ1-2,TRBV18,CASSQGTANYGYTF,TGTGCCAGCTCACAAGGGACAGCTAACTATGGCTACACCTTC
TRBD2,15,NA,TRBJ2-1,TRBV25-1,CASSTFRERGNEQFF,TGTGCCAGCAGTACTTTTCGGGAGCGGGGAAATGAGCAGTTCTTC
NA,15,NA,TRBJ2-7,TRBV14,CASSSRDFYFYEQYF,TGTGCCAGCAGCTCCCGGGACTTCTACTTCTACGAGCAGTACTTC
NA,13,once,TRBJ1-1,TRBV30,CAWSVGGGTEAFF,TGTGCCTGGAGTGTAGGGGGGGGCACTGAAGCTTTCTTT
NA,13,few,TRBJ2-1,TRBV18,CASSPRTDNEQFF,TGTGCCAGCTCACCAAGGACTGACAATGAGCAGTTCTTC
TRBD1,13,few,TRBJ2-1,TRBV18,CASSPDRDREQFF,TGTGCCAGCTCCCCGGACAGGGATCGTGAGCAGTTCTTC
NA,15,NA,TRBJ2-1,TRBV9,CASSPDSYSYNEQFF,TGTGCCAGCAGCCCTGACAGTTACTCCTACAATGAGCAGTTCTTC
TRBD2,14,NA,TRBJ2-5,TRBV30,CAWSRTSGKETQYF,TGTGCCTGGAGTAGGACTAGCGGAAAAGAGACCCAGTACTTC
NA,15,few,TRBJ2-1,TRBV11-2,CASSAISGGGGFPFF,TGTGCCAGCAGCGCAATATCGGGTGGCGGTGGCTTTCCGTTCTTC
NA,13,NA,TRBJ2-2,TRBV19,CASSALGTGELFF,TGTGCCAGTAGTGCCCTCGGCACCGGGGAGCTGTTTTTT
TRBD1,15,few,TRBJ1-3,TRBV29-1,CSVEGTGGTGNTIYF,TGCAGCGTTGAAGGGACAGGGGGTACTGGAAACACCATATATTTT
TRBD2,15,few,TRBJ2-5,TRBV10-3,CAISGGLAGEETQYF,TGTGCCATCAGCGGGGGACTAGCGGGGGAAGAGACCCAGTACTTC
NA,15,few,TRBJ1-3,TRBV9,CASSADTDPGNTIYF,TGTGCCAGCAGCGCAGACACAGATCCTGGAAACACCATATATTTT
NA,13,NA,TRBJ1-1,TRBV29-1,CSVRLSVNTEAFF,TGCAGCGTGCGGCTTTCGGTGAACACTGAAGCTTTCTTT
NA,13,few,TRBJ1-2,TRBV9,CASSAQAGHGYTF,TGTGCCAGCAGCGCACAGGCTGGGCATGGCTACACCTTC
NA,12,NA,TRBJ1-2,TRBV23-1,CASSQRWQAYTF,TGCGCCAGCAGTCAACGGTGGCAGGCATACACCTTC
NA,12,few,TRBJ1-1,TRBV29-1,CSGRFLNTEAFF,TGCAGCGGTAGATTTTTGAACACTGAAGCTTTCTTT
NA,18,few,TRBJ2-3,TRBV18,CASSPTLIPGGSGDTQYF,TGTGCCAGCTCACCGACTCTTATTCCCGGGGGTTCGGGAGATACGCAGTATTTT
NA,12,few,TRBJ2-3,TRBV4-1,CASSQIRDTQYF,TGCGCCAGCAGCCAAATCCGAGATACGCAGTATTTT
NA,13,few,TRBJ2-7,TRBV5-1,CASRPGGAYEQYF,TGCGCCAGCAGGCCCGGGGGTGCCTACGAGCAGTACTTC
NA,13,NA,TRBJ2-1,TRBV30,CAWSVQGGNEQFF,TGTGCCTGGAGTGTGCAAGGGGGCAATGAGCAGTTCTTC
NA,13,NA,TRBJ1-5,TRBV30,CAWSGQGGQPQHF,TGTGCCTGGAGTGGGCAGGGAGGTCAGCCCCAGCATTTT